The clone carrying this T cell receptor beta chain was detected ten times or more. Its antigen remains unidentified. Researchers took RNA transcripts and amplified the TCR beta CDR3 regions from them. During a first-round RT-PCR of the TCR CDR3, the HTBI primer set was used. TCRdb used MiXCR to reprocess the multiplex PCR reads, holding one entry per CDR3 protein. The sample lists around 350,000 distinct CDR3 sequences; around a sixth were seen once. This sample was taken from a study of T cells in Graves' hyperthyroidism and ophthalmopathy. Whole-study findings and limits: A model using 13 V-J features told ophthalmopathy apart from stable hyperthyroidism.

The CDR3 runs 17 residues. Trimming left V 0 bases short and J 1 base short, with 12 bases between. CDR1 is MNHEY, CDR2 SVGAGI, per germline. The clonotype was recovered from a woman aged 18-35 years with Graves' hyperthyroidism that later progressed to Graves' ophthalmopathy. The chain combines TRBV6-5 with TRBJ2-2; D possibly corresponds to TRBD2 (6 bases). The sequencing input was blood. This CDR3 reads CASSYSGVAVNTGELFF. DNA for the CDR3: TGTGCCAGCAGTTACTCCGGGGTAGCGGTGAACACCGGGGAGCTGTTTTTT.